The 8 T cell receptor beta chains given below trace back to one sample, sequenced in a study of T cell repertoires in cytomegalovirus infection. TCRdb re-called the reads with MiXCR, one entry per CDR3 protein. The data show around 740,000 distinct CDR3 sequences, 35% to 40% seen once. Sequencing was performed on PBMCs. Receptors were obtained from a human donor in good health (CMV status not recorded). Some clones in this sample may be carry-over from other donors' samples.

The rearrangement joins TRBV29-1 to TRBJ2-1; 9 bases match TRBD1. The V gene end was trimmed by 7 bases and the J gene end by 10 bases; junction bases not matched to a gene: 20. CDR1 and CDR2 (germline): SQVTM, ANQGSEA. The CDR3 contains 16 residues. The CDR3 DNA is TGCAGCGCTCAAATACCCGGGACAGGGTCACTTCGGGAGCAGTTCTTC. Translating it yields CSAQIPGTGSLREQFF.

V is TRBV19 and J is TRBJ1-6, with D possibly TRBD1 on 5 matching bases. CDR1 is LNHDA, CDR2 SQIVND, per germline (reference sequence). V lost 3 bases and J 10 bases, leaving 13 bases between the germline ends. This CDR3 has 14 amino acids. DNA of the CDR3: TGTGCCAGTAGTATCCCGGAAGGGGAGTCACCCCTCCACTTT. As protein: CASSIPEGESPLHF.

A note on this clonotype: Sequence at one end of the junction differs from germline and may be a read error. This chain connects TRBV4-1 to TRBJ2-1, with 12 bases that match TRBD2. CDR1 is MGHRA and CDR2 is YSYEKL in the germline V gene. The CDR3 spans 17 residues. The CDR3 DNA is TGTGCCAGCAGCCAAACCCCGACTAGCGGGAGTACTAATGAGCAGTTCTTC. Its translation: CASSQTPTSGSTNEQFF.

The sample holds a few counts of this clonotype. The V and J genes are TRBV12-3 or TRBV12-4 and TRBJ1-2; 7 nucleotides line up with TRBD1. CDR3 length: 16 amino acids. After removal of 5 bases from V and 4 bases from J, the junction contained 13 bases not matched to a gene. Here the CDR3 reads CASSKVTGYESYGYTF. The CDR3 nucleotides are TGTGCCAGCAGTAAAGTGACAGGGTACGAGAGCTATGGCTACACCTTC.

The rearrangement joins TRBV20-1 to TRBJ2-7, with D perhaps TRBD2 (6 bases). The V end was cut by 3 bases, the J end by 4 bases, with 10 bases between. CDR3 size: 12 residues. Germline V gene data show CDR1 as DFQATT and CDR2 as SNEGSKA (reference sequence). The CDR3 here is CSARAGTYEQYF. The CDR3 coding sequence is TGCAGTGCTAGGGCAGGGACTTACGAGCAGTACTTC.

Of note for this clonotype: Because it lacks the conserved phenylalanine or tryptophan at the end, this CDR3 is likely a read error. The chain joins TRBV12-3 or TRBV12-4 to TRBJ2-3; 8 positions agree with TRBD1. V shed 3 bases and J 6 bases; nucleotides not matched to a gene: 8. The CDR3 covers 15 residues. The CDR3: CASSFPRTGNDTQYL. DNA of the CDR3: TGTGCCAGCAGTTTTCCCCGGACAGGGAACGATACGCAGTATTTA.

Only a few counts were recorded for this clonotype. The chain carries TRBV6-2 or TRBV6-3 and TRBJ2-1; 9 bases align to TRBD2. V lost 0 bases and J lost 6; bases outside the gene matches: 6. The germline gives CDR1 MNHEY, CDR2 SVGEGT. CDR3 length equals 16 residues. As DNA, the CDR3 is TGTGCCAGCAGTTACTCGAGCCTAGCGGGAAGCAATGAGCAGTTCTTC. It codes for CASSYSSLAGSNEQFF.

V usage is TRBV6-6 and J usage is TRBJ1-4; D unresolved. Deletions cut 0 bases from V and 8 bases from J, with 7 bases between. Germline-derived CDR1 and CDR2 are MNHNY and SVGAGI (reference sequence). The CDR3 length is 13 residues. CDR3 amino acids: CASSYSTREKLFF. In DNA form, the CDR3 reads TGTGCCAGCAGTTACTCGACTAGGGAAAAACTGTTTTTT.